This T cell receptor (beta chain) was observed in a study of vaccination effects on CD4 cells after COVID-19. Across the whole study: Participants were given two doses of BNT162b2 or mRNA-1273 vaccine.

Before any sequencing was done, the ViraFEST assay used viral peptide pools to expand antigen-specific CD4+ T cells. Culturing for 10 days preceded CD4+ T cell isolation. Nucleocapsid antibody tests were negative, and the vaccine recipients had no prior SARS-CoV-2 infection. It was with roughly 9.5 IU/ml IL-2 and roughly 9.2 ug/ml peptides that 1.8 million or so PBMC per well were cultured. The ends were cut back, 0 bases at V and 5 bases at J, with 4 bases in the middle. The CDR3 consists of 13 residues. Germline CDR1 is MNHEY and CDR2 is SVGAGI. Overall study results and limits: The vaccine-induced clones of healthy vaccinees included only 1 of 255 that cross-reacted with common cold coronaviruses.

Data came from immunoSEQ multiplex PCR; TCRdb stores just in-frame clones and leaves some out. The sample lists 55,000 to 80,000 clones; under 75% were seen once. Points on this clone: Its target is unknown.

The specimen comprised CD4+ T cells from PBMCs cultured with HCoV-OC43 spike peptides, sampled before COVID-19 vaccination. Subset: HCoV-OC43 spike overlapping peptide pool stimulation. The rearrangement uses TRBV6-5 and TRBJ2-2, with no clear D. The source is a human donor who received a COVID-19 vaccine. CDR3 in DNA: TGTGCCAGCAGTTACTCCTTTACCGGGGAGCTGTTTTTT. Residues: CASSYSFTGELFF.